This T cell receptor (beta chain) was observed in a study of T cell changes during pregnancy in multiple sclerosis. TCRdb keeps only in-frame clones here, not all; method: immunoSEQ multiplex PCR. The sample includes about 68,000 clones, about 89% seen only once; the top ten take around 0.9%. J lost 4 bases, V lost 4 bases, and 9 bases had no gene match. The germline gives CDR1 SGDLS, CDR2 YYNGEE. This CDR3 is built from 15 residues. This receptor was obtained from a female donor with multiple sclerosis, enrolled in a pregnancy study. The rearrangement links TRBV9 to TRBJ1-1; 8 bases are a match to TRBD1. The source was peripheral blood, collected in the second trimester of pregnancy. The DNA of the CDR3 is TGTGCCAGCAGCCTTGAACAGGGGGGCTTCACTGAAGCTTTCTTT. This gives the protein CASSLEQGGFTEAFF. The entire variable domain, with the rest obtained from reference TRBV9 and TRBJ1-1, is as follows: DSGVTQTPKHLITATGQRVTLRCSPRSGDLSVYWYQQSLDQGLQFLIQYYNGEERAKGNILERFSAQQFPDLHSELNLSSLELGDSALYFCASSLEQGGFTEAFFGQGTRLTVV.